The 5 T cell receptor beta chains in this list originate from one sample, sequenced in a study of blood T cell repertoires in COVID-19. Produced via immunoSEQ multiplex PCR; TCRdb's table is partial and in-frame only. The data contain around 100,000 clones, 85% of them singletons. The sequencing sample was made of peripheral blood. The origin of the receptors is a man aged 50 to 59 with active or convalescent COVID-19.

The rearrangement joins TRBV4-2 to TRBJ2-3; 9 bases agree with TRBD2. CDR3 length equals 13 residues. Germline V CDR1 and CDR2: LGHNA, YNFKEQ. V was pared by 0 bases and J by 14 bases, with 6 bases of the junction left unmatched. The chain's CDR3 is CASSQERGLAWYF. The CDR3 DNA reads as TGTGCCAGCAGCCAAGAAAGGGGACTAGCTTGGTATTTT.

The V gene is TRBV10-3, the J gene TRBJ2-7; 8 positions agree with TRBD2. Germline values: CDR1 ENHRY, CDR2 SYGVKD. V gave up 8 bases and J gave up 4 bases; unmatched junction bases: 7. The CDR3 is 13 residues long. This CDR3 is CAIRGTSKYEQYF. As DNA, the CDR3 is TGTGCCATCCGCGGGACTAGTAAGTACGAGCAGTACTTC.

The chain employs TRBV27 and TRBJ2-7; the D gene is possibly TRBD2 (5 bases). V lost 0 bases and J 0 bases, leaving 15 bases between the germline ends. There are 17 residues in the CDR3. Germline V lookup: CDR1 MNHEY, CDR2 SMNVEV (reference sequence). The CDR3 sequence is CASSLSRAAPSSYEQYF. The CDR3 DNA reads as TGTGCCAGCAGTTTATCGAGGGCGGCCCCCAGCTCCTACGAGCAGTACTTC.

In regard to this clone: The same CDR3 is also encoded by other DNA sequences in this sample. The rearrangement joins TRBV24-1 to TRBJ2-3, with 8 bases that match TRBD1. From germline, CDR1 is KGHDR and CDR2 SFDVKD. V lost 8 bases and J lost 2; bases outside the gene matches: 8. The CDR3 has 15 amino acids. The CDR3, as DNA: TGTGCCACCAAGGGACAGGCCTCTAACACAGATACGCAGTATTTT. This codes for CATKGQASNTDTQYF.

This clone showed up just once. J is TRBJ1-1 and V is TRBV2, with 9 bases lining up with TRBD1. Germline loops: CDR1 SNHLY, CDR2 FYNNEI. This CDR3 spans 13 amino acids. V lost 11 bases and J lost 1; bases outside the gene matches: 5. Here the CDR3 DNA reads TGTGCCGGCAACAGGGGGCCGAACACTGAAGCTTTCTTT. Its protein is CAGNRGPNTEAFF.